This T cell receptor (beta chain) was identified in a study of CD8 T cells in ankylosing spondylitis. The study, taken as a whole, reports: A CD8+ phenotype characterized the disease-linked clones, which were relatively rare in peripheral blood.

Many counts were recorded for this clonotype. What it binds is unknown. TCRdb reprocessed the 5' RACE reads with MiXCR, giving one entry per CDR3 protein. This table has some 140,000 distinct CDR3 sequences, around 10% appearing once. Specimen: blood, either unsorted or a sorted T cell fraction (not recorded which). This TCR was recovered from a female donor with ankylosing spondylitis or in good health (not recorded which).

CDR3 DNA: TGCAGTGCCCCAGTTCCCCAGGGTAACACTGAAGCTTTCTTT. It codes for CSAPVPQGNTEAFF. The chain employs TRBV20-1 and TRBJ1-1; TRBD1 is a possible D gene (5 bases). The germline V gene encodes CDR1 DFQATT and CDR2 SNEGSKA (reference sequence). CDR3 length: 14 residues. V was pared by 6 bases and J by 2 bases, with 16 bases between.